The present entry profiles one T cell receptor (beta chain) with its context. Its antigen is currently unknown. This PCR relied on a set of 60 Vbeta primers and 13 Jbeta primers. Here immunoSEQ multiplex PCR was the method, and the copy in TCRdb shows in-frame clones only, minus some. The table shows some 120,000 clones, with around 77% occurring only once. CDR1 and CDR2 from the germline V gene are SGHRS and YFSETQ. There are 17 residues in the CDR3. V lost 9 bases and J lost 2; bases outside the gene matches: 11. The sample comes from a study of cytomegalovirus exposure and HLA in healthy donors. Across the study: Findings of an earlier analysis included 110 million or so unique TCR beta sequences from 190 million or so T cells.

Study-level points and caveats: Later analysis demonstrated an association between a missense DCLRE1C variant and TCR beta V- and J-gene trimming. Apparent HLA restriction characterized most CMV-associated TCR beta chains in a later analysis. Certain indistinguishable V segments, among them TRBV6-2 and TRBV6-3, were excluded.

Sequenced material: PBMCs. The TCR sequence derives from a woman aged 40 to 55 in good health and CMV-seropositive. The chain combines TRBV5-1 with TRBJ2-1; 13 bases are a match to TRBD2. Here the CDR3 reads CATRTSGRIGAYNEQFF. DNA of the CDR3: TGCGCCACCAGGACTAGCGGGAGAATTGGGGCCTACAATGAGCAGTTCTTC.